The T cell receptor (beta chain) described here comes from a study of blood T cells in healthy people across ages. This clonotype appeared a few times. As yet, its antigen is unknown. Roughly 10 milliliters of peripheral blood were drawn from each donor into EDTA-treated tubes. Study results and caveats: Any changes in expanded clonotypes were possibly confounded, as donor CMV status remained unknown.

V lost 1 base and J lost 4; bases outside the gene matches: 8. The CDR3 is made up of 16 amino acids. The germline V gene encodes CDR1 LNHDA and CDR2 SQIVND (reference sequence). Next came a second PCR, run for roughly 7 to 12 cycles, which used a sample-barcoded 5' primer along with a J-beta primer mix. The authors tagged each cDNA molecule using a template-switch adaptor with 12 random nucleotides. Every sample returned 2.5 million or more CDR3-containing paired-end reads. TCRdb redid the calling of the 5' RACE reads with MiXCR, one entry per CDR3 protein. The repertoire holds under 1,000,000 distinct CDR3 sequences, with roughly 46% as singletons.

This chain joins TRBV19 and TRBJ1-2; 8 positions match TRBD1. The TCR sequence derives from an elderly man in good health. The sequenced sample was blood. DNA of the CDR3: TGTGCCAGTAGTATAGCAGGGGGCTACGGTGTCTATGGCTACACCTTC. It is translated as CASSIAGGYGVYGYTF. Full variable domain (missing parts from reference TRBV19 and TRBJ1-2): DGGITQSPKYLFRKEGQNVTLSCEQNLNHDAMYWYRQDPGQGLRLIYYSQIVNDFQKGDIAEGYSVSREKKESFPLTVTSAQKNPTAFYLCASSIAGGYGVYGYTFGSGTRLTVV.